The 28 T cell receptor beta chains in this list originate from one sample, sequenced in a study of T cell repertoires in cytomegalovirus infection. These receptors have no known antigen. TCRdb used MiXCR to reprocess the reads, holding one entry per CDR3 protein. The profile shows roughly 340,000 distinct CDR3 sequences, just under 30% of them singletons. Here the sequenced sample was cultured PBMCs, taken from culture after CMV antigen stimulation. The source of these receptors is a human donor in good health (CMV status not recorded). Some clones in this sample may be carry-over from other donors' samples.

This clonotype was counted many times. This chain uses TRBV6-1 with TRBJ1-2; D might be TRBD1 (6 bases). With 1 base removed from V and 4 bases from J, the gap between germline ends came to 13 bases. There are 15 residues in the CDR3. CDR1 is MNHNS, CDR2 SASEGT, per germline. CDR3 loop: CASSEEWGRGYGYTF. CDR3 bases: TGTGCCAGCAGTGAAGAGTGGGGCAGGGGCTATGGCTACACCTTC.

The V and J genes are TRBV20-1 and TRBJ2-5; no firm D call. This CDR3 comprises 16 residues. The germline gives CDR1 DFQATT, CDR2 SNEGSKA (reference sequence). Trimming pared 0 bases from V and 4 bases from J, leaving 18 bases between. CDR3 bases: TGCAGTGCTAGAGACGGCAAATATCGGGCCAGAGAGACCCAGTACTTC. It translates to CSARDGKYRARETQYF.

This clonotype has at least ten counts. This chain links TRBV12-3 or TRBV12-4 with TRBJ2-7; no clear D. The CDR3 has 12 amino acids. Trimming took off 3 bases at V and 0 bases at J, with 3 bases between the two ends. CDR3 DNA: TGTGCCAGCAGTTTGCACTCCTACGAGCAGTACTTC. As protein: CASSLHSYEQYF.

J is TRBJ2-2 and V is TRBV30, with no clear D. The CDR3 covers 14 residues. V was shortened by 0 bases and J by 4 bases, with 9 bases between the two germline ends. Germline lookup yields CDR1 GTSNPN and CDR2 SVGIG (reference sequence). The CDR3 sequence: CAWSVLTTTGELFF. The CDR3 bases are TGTGCCTGGAGTGTCCTGACGACCACCGGGGAGCTGTTTTTT.

This clonotype was found a few times. The chain couples TRBV5-6 to TRBJ1-4; D is possibly TRBD1 (5 bases). Germline V gives CDR1 SGHDT, CDR2 YYEEEE. The CDR3 is 14 amino acids. V was clipped by 3 bases and J by 8 bases, with 14 bases between them. The CDR3 spells CASSSGLGREKLFF. The CDR3 DNA reads TGTGCCAGCAGCTCGGGACTGGGGCGCGAAAAACTGTTTTTT.

The sample holds a few counts of this clonotype. The V call is TRBV7-9, the J call TRBJ2-7; the D is unclear. V dropped 1 base and J dropped 2 bases, with 3 bases sitting between them. CDR1 is SEHNR, CDR2 FQNEAQ, per germline (reference sequence). This CDR3 region has 12 residues. Here the CDR3 reads CASSLEAYEQYF. CDR3 DNA: TGTGCCAGCAGCTTAGAGGCCTACGAGCAGTACTTC.

The V gene is TRBV29-1, the J gene TRBJ1-1; weak D call: TRBD1 (6 bases). V lost 1 base and J lost 3, with 15 bases in between. The CDR3 sequence is 15 residues long. Germline loops: CDR1 SQVTM, CDR2 ANQGSEA. CDR3 in DNA: TGCAGCGTTGAAGGTTGGCCTAACAGGGACACTGAAGCTTTCTTT. This sequence encodes CSVEGWPNRDTEAFF.

The V gene is TRBV30, the J gene TRBJ1-5; 7 bases line up with TRBD1. Germline V gene lookup returns CDR1 GTSNPN and CDR2 SVGIG (reference sequence). Trimming took 1 base from V and 4 from J; bases not matched to a gene: 4. The CDR3 totals 14 residues. CDR3 loop: CAWSGGQVNQPQHF. CDR3 coding DNA: TGTGCCTGGAGTGGCGGACAGGTTAATCAGCCCCAGCATTTT.

V gene TRBV29-1 combines with J gene TRBJ2-1, with D perhaps matching TRBD1 or TRBD2 (5 bases each). Germline values: CDR1 SQVTM, CDR2 ANQGSEA. This CDR3 contains 15 residues. The germline V and J ends were trimmed by 6 bases and 3 bases, with 18 bases remaining between them. As DNA, the CDR3 is TGCAGCGTCGAGCCCCGACAGAGGGACTACAATGAGCAGTTCTTC. Amino acids: CSVEPRQRDYNEQFF.

This clonotype was picked up a small number of times. The chain uses TRBV7-9 and TRBJ1-5, with D unresolved. Per germline, CDR1 SEHNR and CDR2 FQNEAQ (reference sequence). V shed 6 bases and J shed 7 bases, with 16 bases lying between them. There are 14 residues in the CDR3. As DNA, the CDR3 is TGTGCCAGCAGACAACCGGGCCCCGGGCAGCCCCAGCATTTT. It yields the protein CASRQPGPGQPQHF.

The chain joins TRBV10-2 to TRBJ2-3; 13 bases fit TRBD2. Germline assignment: CDR1 WSHSY and CDR2 SAAADI. Trimming removed 4 bases from V and 4 bases from J; junction bases left unmatched: 5. The CDR3 has 16 amino acids. The chain's CDR3 is CASSGTSGGNADTQYF. CDR3 DNA: TGCGCCAGCAGTGGGACTAGCGGGGGTAACGCAGATACGCAGTATTTT.

V gene TRBV6-5 combines with J gene TRBJ2-1, with 9 bases aligning to TRBD2. The CDR3 totals 16 residues. Losses at the gene ends were 0 bases for V and 6 bases for J; bases not matched to a gene: 6. Germline CDR1 and CDR2: MNHEY and SVGAGI. Here the CDR3 DNA reads TGTGCCAGCAGTTACTCGATAATAGCGGGGGTCAATGAGCAGTTCTTC. It specifies CASSYSIIAGVNEQFF.

The chain carries TRBV20-1 and TRBJ2-7; TRBD2 aligns across 10 bases. The CDR3 is 14 amino acids. The ends lost 5 bases at V and 5 bases at J; junction bases unmatched: 9. Germline V gene data show CDR1 as DFQATT and CDR2 as SNEGSKA (reference sequence). This CDR3 reads CSALSGRTRHEQYF. The CDR3 nucleotides are TGCAGTGCTCTTAGCGGGAGGACGCGCCACGAGCAGTACTTC.

The sample holds a few counts of this clonotype. J is TRBJ2-1 and V is TRBV7-9; no definite D call. Trimming stripped 0 bases from V and 8 bases from J, with 8 bases between. This CDR3 is built from 13 residues. Germline V gene lookup returns CDR1 SEHNR and CDR2 FQNEAQ (reference sequence). The CDR3 nucleotides read TGTGCCAGCAGCTTAGCGGGCGGTCATGAGCAGTTCTTC. Translation: CASSLAGGHEQFF.

V usage is TRBV27 and J usage is TRBJ2-5; 11 bases align to TRBD1. V gave up 3 bases and J gave up 5 bases; unmatched junction bases: 14. The CDR3 is made up of 18 amino acids. Germline V gene sequence: CDR1 MNHEY, CDR2 SMNVEV (reference sequence). CDR3 bases: TGTGCCAGCAGTTTCGGGGTGGGGACAGGGGGATCGTGGGAGACCCAGTACTTC. This sequence encodes CASSFGVGTGGSWETQYF.

A few counts support this clonotype. The chain couples TRBV12-3 or TRBV12-4 to TRBJ1-2; possible D gene TRBD1, 5 bases. CDR3 length: 12 amino acids. V was trimmed by 5 bases and J by 11 bases, leaving 15 bases between them. The CDR3 spells CASSPPGPEYTF. In nucleotides, the CDR3 is TGTGCCAGCAGTCCACCGGGGCCTGAGTACACCTTC.

The chain carries TRBV10-3 and TRBJ2-7, with 13 bases that match TRBD2. Trimming took 4 bases from V and 3 from J; bases not matched to a gene: 0. Germline loops: CDR1 ENHRY, CDR2 SYGVKD. This CDR3 comprises 14 residues. CDR3 loop: CAISGTSGGYEQYF. CDR3 nucleotides: TGTGCCATCAGTGGGACTAGCGGGGGCTACGAGCAGTACTTC.

This clonotype was detected only a few times. The CDR3 region has the DNA TGTGCCAGCAGTTTATCGCAGTTAACAGACAATCAGCCCCAGCATTTT. Protein product: CASSLSQLTDNQPQHF. The V gene is TRBV27, the J gene TRBJ1-5; D is ambiguous. Trimming took 0 bases from V and 3 from J, leaving 12 bases between them. CDR1 MNHEY and CDR2 SMNVEV come from the germline V gene (reference sequence). This CDR3 has 16 amino acids.

This clonotype appeared a single time. The J gene is TRBJ1-6, the V gene TRBV2; the D gene is possibly TRBD1 (6 bases). CDR3 size: 13 residues. Trimming took off 8 bases at V and 7 bases at J, with 12 bases between the two ends. Germline CDR1 reads SNHLY; CDR2 reads FYNNEI. The CDR3 DNA is TGTGCCAGCGGTTCCGGACAGAATTCACCCCTCCACTTT. This encodes CASGSGQNSPLHF. Variable domain in full (rest from reference TRBV2 and TRBJ1-6): EPEVTQTPSHQVTQMGQEVILRCVPISNHLYFYWYRQILGQKVEFLVSFYNNEISEKSEIFDDQFSVERPDGSNFTLKIRSTKLEDSAMYFCASGSGQNSPLHFGNGTRLTVT.

The chain carries TRBV28 and TRBJ2-7, with 9 bases matching TRBD2. CDR1 and CDR2 from the germline V gene are MDHEN and SYDVKM. The CDR3 is 14 residues long. Unmatched junction bases numbered 3, after V lost 3 bases and J lost 3 bases. The CDR3 here is CASSFMTSGYEQYF. CDR3 nucleotide sequence: TGTGCCAGCAGTTTTATGACTAGCGGCTACGAGCAGTACTTC.

This clonotype was seen just once. The chain recombines TRBV10-3 with TRBJ1-2; possible D gene TRBD1, 5 bases. The V end was cut by 1 base, the J end by 6 bases, with 9 bases between. The CDR3 consists of 13 residues. Germline CDR1 and CDR2: ENHRY and SYGVKD. CDR3 amino acids: CAISEFQGDGYTF. The CDR3 nucleotides are TGTGCCATCAGTGAGTTCCAGGGTGATGGCTACACCTTC.

The CDR3 here is CASSGGGSSYEQYF. As DNA, the CDR3 is TGTGCCAGCAGTGGAGGAGGGAGCTCCTACGAGCAGTACTTC. The V call is TRBV25-1, the J call TRBJ2-7; D perhaps matches TRBD2 (6 bases). In germline, CDR1 is MGHDK, CDR2 SYGVNS. V was trimmed by 4 bases and J by 0 bases, leaving 10 bases between them. CDR3 length: 14 amino acids.

The V gene is TRBV12-3 or TRBV12-4, the J gene TRBJ1-1; D remains ambiguous. This CDR3 is 14 amino acids long. V dropped 3 bases and J dropped 0 bases, with 8 bases sitting between them. CDR3 nucleotides: TGTGCCAGCAGTTTTGGTAGGGTGAACACTGAAGCTTTCTTT. This codes for CASSFGRVNTEAFF.

This clonotype appeared a few times. The gene calls are TRBV12-3 or TRBV12-4 and TRBJ1-5; D not resolved. Trimming cost V 3 bases and J 4 bases, with 10 bases left between them. This CDR3 is 14 amino acids long. As DNA, the CDR3 is TGTGCCAGCAGTTTTACCCCTCCTAATCAGCCCCAGCATTTT. It is translated as CASSFTPPNQPQHF.

The chain is built from TRBV30 and TRBJ1-5; 8 bases agree with TRBD1. Germline V lookup: CDR1 GTSNPN, CDR2 SVGIG (reference sequence). With 2 bases clipped from V and 6 bases from J, the junction kept 9 bases outside the gene matches. CDR3 length: 15 residues. This CDR3 reads CAWSRRTGRTQPQHF. CDR3 in DNA: TGTGCCTGGAGTCGAAGGACAGGGAGAACTCAGCCCCAGCATTTT.

This clonotype was detected a few times. This sequence joins TRBV18 and TRBJ2-7; D unresolved. The V gene lost 3 bases and the J gene lost 2 bases, with 5 bases spanning the gap. Germline V lookup: CDR1 KGHSH, CDR2 LQKENI. The CDR3 extends over 12 amino acids. This chain's CDR3 is CASSPLAYEQYF. Here the CDR3 DNA reads TGTGCCAGCTCACCCCTCGCCTACGAGCAGTACTTC.

The J gene is TRBJ2-7, the V gene TRBV12-3 or TRBV12-4; TRBD1 matches 10 bases. Losses at the gene ends were 8 bases for V and 0 bases for J; bases not matched to a gene: 10. The CDR3 extends over 16 amino acids. This CDR3 reads CASAPGDRGHSYEQYF. In nucleotides, the CDR3 is TGTGCCAGCGCGCCCGGGGACAGGGGACACTCCTACGAGCAGTACTTC.

This clonotype has more than one count but fewer than ten. The chain has TRBV12-3 or TRBV12-4 and TRBJ2-5, with 7 nucleotides matching TRBD1. The V segment lost 3 bases and the J segment 5 bases; nucleotides outside the gene matches: 3. The CDR3 runs 13 residues. CDR3 DNA sequence: TGTGCCAGCAGTTTGACAGGGAAGGAGACCCAGTACTTC. Translation: CASSLTGKETQYF.